Only a few counts were recorded for the clone carrying this T cell receptor beta chain. This record belongs to a study of T cells in Graves' hyperthyroidism and ophthalmopathy. V lost 3 bases, J lost 0 bases, and 3 bases stayed unmatched. Looked up from germline, CDR1 is SGHRS and CDR2 is YFSETQ. This CDR3 contains 15 residues. It was RNA transcripts that yielded the amplified TCR beta CDR3 regions. The primer set for the first-round RT-PCR of the TCR CDR3 was HTBI. A single record per CDR3 protein comes from TCRdb applying MiXCR to the multiplex PCR reads. The table shows about 300,000 distinct CDR3 sequences, with roughly a fifth occurring only once.

The chain employs TRBV5-1 and TRBJ2-1; 7 positions agree with TRBD2. Material for sequencing was blood. This TCR was sampled from a man between 45 and 60 years old with Graves' ophthalmopathy. CDR3: CASSWEGSSYNEQFF. In DNA, the CDR3 is TGCGCCAGCAGCTGGGAGGGGAGCTCCTACAATGAGCAGTTCTTC.